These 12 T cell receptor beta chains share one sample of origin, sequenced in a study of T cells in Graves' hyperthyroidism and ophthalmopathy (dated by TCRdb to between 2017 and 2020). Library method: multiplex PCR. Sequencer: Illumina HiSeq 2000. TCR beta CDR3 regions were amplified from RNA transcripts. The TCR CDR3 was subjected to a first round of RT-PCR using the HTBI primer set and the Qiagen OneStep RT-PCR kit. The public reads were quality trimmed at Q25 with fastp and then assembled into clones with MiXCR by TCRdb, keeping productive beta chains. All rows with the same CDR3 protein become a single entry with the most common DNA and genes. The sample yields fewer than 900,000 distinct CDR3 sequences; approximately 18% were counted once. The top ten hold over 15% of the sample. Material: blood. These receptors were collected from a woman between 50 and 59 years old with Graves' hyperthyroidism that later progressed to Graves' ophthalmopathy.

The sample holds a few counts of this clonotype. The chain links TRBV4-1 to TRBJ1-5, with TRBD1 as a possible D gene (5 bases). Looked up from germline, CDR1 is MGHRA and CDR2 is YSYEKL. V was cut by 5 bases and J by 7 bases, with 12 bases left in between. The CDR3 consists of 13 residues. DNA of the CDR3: TGCGCCAGCAGCACCCTAGACAGCCAGCCCCAGCATTTT. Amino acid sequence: CASSTLDSQPQHF.

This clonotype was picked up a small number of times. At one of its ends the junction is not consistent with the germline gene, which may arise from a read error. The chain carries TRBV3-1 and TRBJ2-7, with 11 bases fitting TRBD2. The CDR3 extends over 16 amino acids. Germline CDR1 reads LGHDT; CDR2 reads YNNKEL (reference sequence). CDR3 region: CTSSQLDLAGGYEQYF. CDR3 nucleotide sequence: TGTACCAGCAGCCAACTGGATCTAGCGGGGGGCTACGAGCAGTACTTC.

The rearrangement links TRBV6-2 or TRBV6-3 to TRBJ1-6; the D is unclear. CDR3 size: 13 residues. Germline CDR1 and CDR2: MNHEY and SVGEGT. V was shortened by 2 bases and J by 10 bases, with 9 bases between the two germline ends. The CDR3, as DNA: TGTGCCAGCAGTTACGGGGATGGGTCACCCCTCCACTTT. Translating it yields CASSYGDGSPLHF.

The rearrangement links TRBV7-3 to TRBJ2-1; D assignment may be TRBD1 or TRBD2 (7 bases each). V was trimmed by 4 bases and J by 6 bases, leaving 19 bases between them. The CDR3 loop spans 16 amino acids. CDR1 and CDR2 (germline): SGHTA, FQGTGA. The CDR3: CASSSGGASSTNEQFF. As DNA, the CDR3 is TGTGCCAGCAGCTCAGGGGGGGCCTCCTCGACCAATGAGCAGTTCTTC.

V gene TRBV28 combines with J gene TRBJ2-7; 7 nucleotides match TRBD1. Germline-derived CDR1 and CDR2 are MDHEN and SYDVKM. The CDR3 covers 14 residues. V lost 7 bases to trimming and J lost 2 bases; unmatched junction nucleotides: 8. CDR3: CASTYRGPTYEQYF. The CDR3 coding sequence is TGTGCCAGCACCTACAGGGGACCTACCTACGAGCAGTACTTC.

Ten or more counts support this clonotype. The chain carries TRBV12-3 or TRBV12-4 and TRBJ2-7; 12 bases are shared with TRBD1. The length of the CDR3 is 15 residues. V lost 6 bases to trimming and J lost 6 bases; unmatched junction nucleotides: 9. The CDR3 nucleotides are TGTGCCAGCAGCCCTCGGGACAGGGGGCTGACCGAGCAGTACTTC. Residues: CASSPRDRGLTEQYF.

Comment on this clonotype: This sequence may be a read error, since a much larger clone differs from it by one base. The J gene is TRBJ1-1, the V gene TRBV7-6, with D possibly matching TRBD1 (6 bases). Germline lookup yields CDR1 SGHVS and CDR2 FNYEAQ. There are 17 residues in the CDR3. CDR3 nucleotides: TGTGCCAGCAGCATACGCCAGACGGGGGACATGAACACTGAAGCTCTCTTT. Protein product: CASSIRQTGDMNTEALF.

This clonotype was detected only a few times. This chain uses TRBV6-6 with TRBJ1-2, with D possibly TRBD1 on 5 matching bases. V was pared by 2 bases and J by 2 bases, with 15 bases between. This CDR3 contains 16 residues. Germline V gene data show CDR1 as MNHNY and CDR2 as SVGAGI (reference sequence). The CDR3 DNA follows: TGTGCCAGCAGTTACCCCTCCTCCGCAGGGAACTATGGCTACACCTTC. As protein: CASSYPSSAGNYGYTF.

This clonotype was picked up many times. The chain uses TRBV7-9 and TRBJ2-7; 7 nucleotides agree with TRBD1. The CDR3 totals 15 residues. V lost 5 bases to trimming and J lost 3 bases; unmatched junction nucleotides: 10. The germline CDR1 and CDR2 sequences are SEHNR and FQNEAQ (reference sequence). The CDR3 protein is CASSDNRGIVYEQYF. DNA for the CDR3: TGTGCCAGCAGCGACAACAGGGGAATAGTCTACGAGCAGTACTTC.

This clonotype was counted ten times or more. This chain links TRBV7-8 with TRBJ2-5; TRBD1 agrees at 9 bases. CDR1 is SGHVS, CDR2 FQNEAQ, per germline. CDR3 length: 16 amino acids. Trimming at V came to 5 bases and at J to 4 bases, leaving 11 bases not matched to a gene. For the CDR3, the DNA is TGTGCCAGCAGCACCCAGAGGGACAGGGTAATAGAGACCCAGTACTTC. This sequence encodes CASSTQRDRVIETQYF.

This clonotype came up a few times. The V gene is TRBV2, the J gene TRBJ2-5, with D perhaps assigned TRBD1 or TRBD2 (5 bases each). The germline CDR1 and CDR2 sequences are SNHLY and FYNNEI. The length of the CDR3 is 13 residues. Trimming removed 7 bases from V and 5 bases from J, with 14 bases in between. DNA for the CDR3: TGTGCCAGCAAGAGGGGAGACGGGGAGACCCAGTACTTC. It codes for CASKRGDGETQYF.

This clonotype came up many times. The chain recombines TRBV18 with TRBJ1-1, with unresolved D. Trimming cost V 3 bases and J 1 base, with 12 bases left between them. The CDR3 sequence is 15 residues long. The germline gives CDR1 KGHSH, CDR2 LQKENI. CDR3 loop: CASSPEVTPNTEAFF. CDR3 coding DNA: TGTGCCAGCTCACCCGAGGTAACTCCGAACACTGAAGCTTTCTTT.